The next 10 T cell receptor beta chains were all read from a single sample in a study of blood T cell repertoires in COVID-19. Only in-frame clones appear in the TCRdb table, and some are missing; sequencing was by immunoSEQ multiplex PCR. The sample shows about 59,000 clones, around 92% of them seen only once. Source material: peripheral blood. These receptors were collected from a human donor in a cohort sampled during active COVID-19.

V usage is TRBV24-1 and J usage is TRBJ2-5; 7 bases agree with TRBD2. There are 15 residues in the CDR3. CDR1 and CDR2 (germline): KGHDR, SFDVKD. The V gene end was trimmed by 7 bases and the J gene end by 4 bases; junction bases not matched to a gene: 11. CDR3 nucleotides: TGTGCCACCAGCCCCCGGGGAGGGGCTCGAGAGACCCAGTACTTC. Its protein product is CATSPRGGARETQYF.

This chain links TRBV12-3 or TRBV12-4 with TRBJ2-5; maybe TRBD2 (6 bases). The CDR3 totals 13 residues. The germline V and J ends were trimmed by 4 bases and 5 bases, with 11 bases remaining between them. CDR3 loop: CASSWGGGETQYF. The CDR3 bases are TGTGCCAGCAGTTGGGGTGGGGGGGAGACCCAGTACTTC.

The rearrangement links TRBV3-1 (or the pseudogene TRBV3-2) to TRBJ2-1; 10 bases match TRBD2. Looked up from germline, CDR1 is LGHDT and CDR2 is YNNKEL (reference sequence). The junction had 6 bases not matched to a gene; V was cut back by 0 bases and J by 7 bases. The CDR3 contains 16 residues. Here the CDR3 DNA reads TGTGCCAGCAGCCAAGATCAGCGGACTAGCGGTAATGAGCAGTTCTTC. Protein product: CASSQDQRTSGNEQFF.

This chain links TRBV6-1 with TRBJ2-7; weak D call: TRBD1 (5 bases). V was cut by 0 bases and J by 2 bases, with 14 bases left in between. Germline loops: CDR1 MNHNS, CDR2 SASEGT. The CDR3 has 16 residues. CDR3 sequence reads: CASSEAETGHAYEQYF. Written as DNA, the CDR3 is TGTGCCAGCAGTGAAGCGGAAACAGGACATGCCTACGAGCAGTACTTC.

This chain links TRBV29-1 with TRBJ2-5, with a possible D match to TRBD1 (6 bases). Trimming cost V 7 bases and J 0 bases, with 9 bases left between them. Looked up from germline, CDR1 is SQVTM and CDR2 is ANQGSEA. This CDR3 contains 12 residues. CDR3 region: CSGNRDQETQYF. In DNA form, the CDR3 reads TGCAGCGGAAACAGGGACCAAGAGACCCAGTACTTC.

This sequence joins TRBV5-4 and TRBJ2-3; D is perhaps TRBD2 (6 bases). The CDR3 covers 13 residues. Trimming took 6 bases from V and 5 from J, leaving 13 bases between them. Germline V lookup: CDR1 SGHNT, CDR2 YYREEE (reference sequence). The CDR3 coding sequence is TGTGCCAGCACTGGACGGGAGCGAGATACGCAGTATTTT. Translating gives CASTGRERDTQYF. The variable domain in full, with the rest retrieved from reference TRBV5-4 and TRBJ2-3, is ETGVTQSPTHLIKTRGQQVTLRCSSQSGHNTVSWYQQALGQGPQFIFQYYREEENGRGNFPPRFSGLQFPNYSSELNVNALELDDSALYLCASTGRERDTQYFGPGTRLTVL.

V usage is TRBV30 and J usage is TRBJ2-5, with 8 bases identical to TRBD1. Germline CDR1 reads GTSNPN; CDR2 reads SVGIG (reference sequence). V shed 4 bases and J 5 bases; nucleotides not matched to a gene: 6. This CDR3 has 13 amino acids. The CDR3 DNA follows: TGTGCCTGGACCAGACAGGGGATGGAGACCCAGTACTTC. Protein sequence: CAWTRQGMETQYF.

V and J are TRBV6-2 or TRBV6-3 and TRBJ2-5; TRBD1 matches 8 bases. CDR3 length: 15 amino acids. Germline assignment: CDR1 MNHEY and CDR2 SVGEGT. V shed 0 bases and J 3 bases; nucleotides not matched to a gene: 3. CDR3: CASSYSTGVKETQYF. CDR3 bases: TGTGCCAGCAGTTACTCGACAGGGGTTAAAGAGACCCAGTACTTC.

The CDR3 DNA reads as TGTGCCAGCAGCACCCAGGGTGCAACTAATGAAAAACTGTTTTTT. Translation gives CASSTQGATNEKLFF. V gene TRBV7-9 combines with J gene TRBJ1-4; weak D call: TRBD1 (5 bases). With 5 bases removed from V and 0 bases from J, the gap between germline ends came to 10 bases. Germline CDR1 is SEHNR and CDR2 is FQNEAQ (reference sequence). The CDR3 covers 15 residues.

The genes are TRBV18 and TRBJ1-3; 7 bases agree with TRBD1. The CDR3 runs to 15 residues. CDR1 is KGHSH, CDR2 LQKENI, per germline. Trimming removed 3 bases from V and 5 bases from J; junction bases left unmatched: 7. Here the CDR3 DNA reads TGTGCCAGCTCACCGATCCGGGACAGTCGAAACACCATATATTTT. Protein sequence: CASSPIRDSRNTIYF.